The rows below give T cell receptor beta chains drawn from one sample of a study of blood T cell repertoires in COVID-19. Produced via immunoSEQ multiplex PCR; TCRdb's table is partial and in-frame only. The top ten clones hold over 0.2% of a sample with about 670,000 clones, 85% to 90% of them seen once. Sequences were obtained from peripheral blood. The receptors stem from a young woman with acute or convalescent COVID-19. Both conserved end residues are part of each CDR3. The D gene is left open where the match is weak. Not every row has a clone size; where given, it reads once, few, many or a size class.

d_call	clone_size	cdr3_length	v_call	j_call	cdr3_aa	cdr3_nt
.	.	15	TRBV6-1	TRBJ1-5	CASSEILQGNQPQHF	TGTGCCAGCAGTGAAATCCTACAGGGCAATCAGCCCCAGCATTTT
.	.	13	TRBV12-3/TRBV12-4	TRBJ1-2	CASSFRVGYGYTF	TGTGCCAGCAGTTTCAGGGTTGGGTATGGCTACACCTTC
.	.	14	TRBV7-9	TRBJ1-2	CASSPAPLTEGYTF	TGTGCCAGCAGCCCGGCCCCTCTTACGGAGGGCTACACCTTC
TRBD2	.	15	TRBV3-1/TRBV3-2	TRBJ2-7	CASSQGLAGSYEQYF	TGTGCCAGCAGCCAAGGCCTAGCGGGATCCTACGAGCAGTACTTC
.	.	17	TRBV21-1	TRBJ1-6	CASSKDRDKGANSPLHF	TGTGCCAGCAGCAAAGATAGGGACAAGGGGGCTAATTCACCCCTCCACTTT
.	.	16	TRBV3-1/TRBV3-2	TRBJ2-2	CASSQRRGGDPGELFF	TGTGCCAGCAGCCAAAGGCGAGGGGGGGATCCCGGGGAGCTGTTTTTT
.	.	13	TRBV12-3/TRBV12-4	TRBJ2-7	CASRADKTLEQYF	TGTGCCAGCAGAGCCGATAAAACTTTGGAGCAGTACTTC
.	.	15	TRBV4-1	TRBJ2-1	CASSQGWSSYNEQFF	TGCGCCAGCAGCCAAGGGTGGAGCTCCTACAATGAGCAGTTCTTC
.	.	12	TRBV12-3/TRBV12-4	TRBJ2-3	CANWKGADTQYF	TGTGCCAACTGGAAGGGGGCAGATACGCAGTATTTT
TRBD1	.	13	TRBV27	TRBJ2-7	CASSRQGAYEQYF	TGTGCCAGCAGCCGACAGGGTGCTTACGAGCAGTACTTC
TRBD1	.	14	TRBV4-1	TRBJ1-1	CASSIQGANTEAFF	TGCGCCAGCAGCATTCAGGGGGCCAACACTGAAGCTTTCTTT
.	few	14	TRBV25-1	TRBJ2-3	CASSAPTAGDTQYF	TGTGCCAGCAGTGCCCCCACAGCGGGAGATACGCAGTATTTT
TRBD1	.	14	TRBV6-5	TRBJ2-5	CASSTTGGSETQYF	TGTGCCAGCAGTACCACAGGGGGTTCAGAGACCCAGTACTTC
TRBD1	.	16	TRBV5-1	TRBJ1-1	CASSPSTGGGNTEAFF	TGCGCCAGCAGCCCGTCCACAGGGGGCGGGAACACTGAAGCTTTCTTT
TRBD1	.	16	TRBV27	TRBJ1-2	CASSLLGQGANYGYTF	TGTGCCAGCAGTTTATTGGGCCAGGGGGCTAACTATGGCTACACCTTC
.	.	12	TRBV24-1	TRBJ2-7	CATSETPGPLYF	TGTGCCACCAGTGAGACTCCGGGTCCTCTGTACTTC
.	.	13	TRBV5-1	TRBJ2-7	CASSLGGKYEQYF	TGCGCCAGCAGCTTGGGAGGCAAATACGAGCAGTACTTC
.	.	14	TRBV5-1	TRBJ2-1	CASSLDRPYNEQFF	TGCGCCAGCAGCTTGGACAGGCCCTACAATGAGCAGTTCTTC
TRBD1	.	17	TRBV11-2	TRBJ1-1	CASSPIDRGRENTEAFF	TGTGCCAGCAGCCCCATCGACAGGGGAAGGGAGAACACTGAAGCTTTCTTT
TRBD1	.	15	TRBV18	TRBJ1-2	CASSPRDSPDWGYTF	TGTGCCAGCTCACCAAGGGACAGCCCAGACTGGGGCTACACCTTC
.	.	16	TRBV18	TRBJ2-2	CASSPYGRPGTGELFF	TGTGCCAGCTCACCCTATGGACGGCCGGGGACCGGGGAGCTGTTTTTT
TRBD1	.	14	TRBV15	TRBJ1-1	CATSSVHDRVEAFF	TGTGCCACCAGCAGCGTCCATGACAGGGTTGAAGCTTTCTTT
TRBD2	.	15	TRBV5-1	TRBJ2-1	CASTQAGDSYNEQFF	TGCGCCAGCACTCAAGCGGGGGACTCCTACAATGAGCAGTTCTTC
.	.	14	TRBV6-6	TRBJ1-1	CASSYLTENTEAFF	TGTGCCAGCAGTTACCTGACAGAGAACACTGAAGCTTTCTTT
TRBD1	.	14	TRBV19	TRBJ2-1	CASSPRDRAQEQFF	TGTGCCAGTAGTCCCCGGGACAGGGCGCAGGAGCAGTTCTTC
TRBD2	.	15	TRBV2	TRBJ2-1	CASSETSGGAGEQFF	TGTGCCAGCAGTGAAACTAGCGGGGGGGCGGGTGAGCAGTTCTTC
.	.	14	TRBV5-5	TRBJ1-2	CASSLAVRDNGYTF	TGTGCCAGCAGCTTGGCCGTCAGGGACAATGGCTACACCTTC
.	.	14	TRBV14	TRBJ1-2	CASSQEYSGSGYTF	TGTGCCAGCAGCCAAGAATACAGCGGTAGTGGCTACACCTTC
.	.	13	TRBV12-3/TRBV12-4	TRBJ2-7	CASSFARSYEQYF	TGTGCCAGCAGTTTTGCCAGATCCTACGAGCAGTACTTC
.	.	18	TRBV21-1	TRBJ1-1	CASSTTPRHFPERTRAFF	TGTGCCAGCAGCACTACCCCAAGACACTTTCCCGAACGAACGCGAGCTTTCTTT
TRBD2	once	17	TRBV7-2	TRBJ2-2	CASSPVRGGLYTGELFF	TGTGCCAGCAGCCCCGTTCGGGGGGGGCTCTACACCGGGGAGCTGTTTTTT
TRBD1	once	18	TRBV7-9	TRBJ1-5	CASSLFQGAIGGNQPQHF	TGTGCCAGCAGCTTGTTTCAGGGGGCTATCGGGGGCAATCAGCCCCAGCATTTT
.	.	13	TRBV5-1	TRBJ2-1	CASSFGTYNEQFF	TGCGCCAGCAGCTTTGGCACATACAATGAGCAGTTCTTC
TRBD1	.	16	TRBV4-2	TRBJ1-2	CASSQDRTGGAYGYTF	TGTGCCAGCAGCCAAGATCGAACAGGGGGGGCCTATGGCTACACCTTC
.	.	14	TRBV28	TRBJ1-1	CASSLPPFNTEAFF	TGTGCCAGCAGTCTCCCCCCCTTCAACACTGAAGCTTTCTTT
.	.	17	TRBV27	TRBJ2-2	CASSPARGKQRTGELFF	TGTGCCAGCAGTCCGGCTCGGGGTAAACAGAGGACCGGGGAGCTGTTTTTT
.	once	14	TRBV11-2	TRBJ1-1	CASSPTGVNTEAFF	TGTGCCAGCAGCCCCACCGGGGTAAACACTGAAGCTTTCTTT
TRBD1	few	16	TRBV6-1	TRBJ1-1	CASSEQDRVGDTEAFF	TGTGCCAGCAGTGAACAGGACAGGGTCGGAGACACTGAAGCTTTCTTT
.	.	15	TRBV30	TRBJ1-1	CAWSPTRGMNTEAFF	TGTGCCTGGAGCCCCACCAGAGGGATGAACACTGAAGCTTTCTTT
.	.	15	TRBV19	TRBJ2-1	CASNIQSAGLSEQFF	TGTGCCAGTAACATACAGAGCGCAGGGCTTAGTGAGCAGTTCTTC